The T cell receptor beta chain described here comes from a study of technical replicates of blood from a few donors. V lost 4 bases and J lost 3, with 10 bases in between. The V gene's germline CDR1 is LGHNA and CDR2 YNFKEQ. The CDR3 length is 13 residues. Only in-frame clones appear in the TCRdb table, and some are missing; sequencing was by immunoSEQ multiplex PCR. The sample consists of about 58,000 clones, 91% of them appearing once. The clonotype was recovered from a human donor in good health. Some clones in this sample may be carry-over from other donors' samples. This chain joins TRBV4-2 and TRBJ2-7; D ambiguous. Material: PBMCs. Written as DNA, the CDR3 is TGTGCCAGCAGCCTTTTCTCCCTCTACGAGCAGTACTTC. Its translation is CASSLFSLYEQYF.